The next 14 T cell receptor beta chains were all read from a single sample in a study of shared clonotypes between healthy human individuals. Positively selected for CCR7, the CD45RO-negative cells used as naive CD8 cells excluded terminally differentiated effector memory CD45RA+ cells. Assay: immunoSEQ multiplex PCR; the TCRdb copy retains only in-frame clones and omits some. This table has under 600,000 clones, roughly 98% appearing once. The sequencing sample was made of naive CD8+ T cells sorted from blood. Every receptor here comes from a man aged 30 to 39 in good health.

The chain links TRBV5-5 to TRBJ2-7; D could derive from TRBD1 or TRBD2 (5 bases each). The CDR3 extends over 14 amino acids. Trimming stripped 5 bases from V and 3 bases from J, with 15 bases between. Germline lookup yields CDR1 SGHKS and CDR2 YYEKEE (reference sequence). The CDR3 region has the DNA TGTGCCAGCAGTTCCGGGACCCAGGGCTACGAGCAGTACTTC. This encodes CASSSGTQGYEQYF.

The rearrangement uses TRBV5-4 and TRBJ2-7; 7 bases match TRBD1. The germline V gene has CDR1 SGHNT and CDR2 YYREEE (reference sequence). V shed 4 bases, J shed 4 bases, and the junction held 11 bases outside the gene matches. CDR3 length: 15 amino acids. CDR3 coding DNA: TGTGCCAGCAGCATTACAGGGGATCAGTGGTACGAGCAGTACTTC. Its translation: CASSITGDQWYEQYF. Full variable domain (outside the CDR3, taken from reference TRBV5-4 and TRBJ2-7): ETGVTQSPTHLIKTRGQQVTLRCSSQSGHNTVSWYQQALGQGPQFIFQYYREEENGRGNFPPRFSGLQFPNYSSELNVNALELDDSALYLCASSITGDQWYEQYFGPGTRLTVT.

The CDR3 protein is CASSDRNEQFF. CDR3 in DNA: TGTGCCAGCAGTGACCGTAATGAGCAGTTCTTC. This sequence joins TRBV6-5 and TRBJ2-1, with no clear D. The CDR3 contains 11 residues. Germline V CDR1 and CDR2: MNHEY, SVGAGI. V lost 5 bases to trimming and J lost 7 bases, with 6 bases between them.

Worth noting for this clone: This sample also contains other DNA sequences that code for the same CDR3. V gene TRBV13 combines with J gene TRBJ2-3; D unclear. The CDR3 totals 11 residues. Trimming removed 6 bases at V and 2 bases at J, with 3 bases between. Per germline, CDR1 PRHDT and CDR2 FYEKMQ (reference sequence). CDR3 nucleotides: TGTGCCAGCAGTATCACAGATACGCAGTATTTT. Translating it yields CASSITDTQYF.

This chain joins TRBV15 and TRBJ2-1; D remains unclear. Germline-derived CDR1 and CDR2 are LNHNV and YYDKDF (reference sequence). Trimming cost V 0 bases and J 4 bases, with 10 bases left between them. This CDR3 has 15 amino acids. CDR3 in amino acids: CATSRDVTTYNEQFF. CDR3 bases: TGTGCCACCAGCAGAGATGTAACGACTTACAATGAGCAGTTCTTC.

This chain joins TRBV7-9 and TRBJ2-7; D gene unclear. The V gene's germline CDR1 is SEHNR and CDR2 FQNEAQ (reference sequence). The CDR3 has 13 amino acids. Deletions cut 5 bases from V and 2 bases from J, with 10 bases between. CDR3 amino acids: CASSPRTTYEQYF. The CDR3 nucleotides are TGTGCCAGCAGCCCACGAACTACCTACGAGCAGTACTTC.

The chain is built from TRBV7-9 and TRBJ1-2; 9 bases line up with TRBD1. V shed 6 bases, J shed 6 bases, and the junction held 14 bases outside the gene matches. Germline V gene sequence: CDR1 SEHNR, CDR2 FQNEAQ (reference sequence). This CDR3 region has 16 residues. The CDR3 loop is CASRGPAGQGKNGYTF. CDR3 bases: TGTGCCAGCAGAGGCCCCGCCGGACAGGGGAAGAATGGCTACACCTTC.

The chain recombines TRBV7-9 with TRBJ2-2, with 15 bases lining up with TRBD2. This CDR3 spans 16 amino acids. J gave up 6 bases and V 5 bases, and 4 bases lay outside the gene matches. Germline assignment: CDR1 SEHNR and CDR2 FQNEAQ (reference sequence). CDR3 bases: TGTGCCAGCAGCCCTGGGACTAGCGGGAGGCCCGGGGAGCTGTTTTTT. This gives the protein CASSPGTSGRPGELFF.

This CDR3 reads CASSPRNSGSGETQYF. CDR3 DNA: TGTGCCAGCAGCCCCCGGAATAGCGGGAGTGGAGAGACCCAGTACTTC. The rearrangement joins TRBV4-2 to TRBJ2-5, with 9 bases that match TRBD2. The CDR3 has 16 amino acids. The germline V gene encodes CDR1 LGHNA and CDR2 YNFKEQ. Trimming at V came to 4 bases and at J to 4 bases, leaving 10 bases not matched to a gene.

V and J are TRBV15 and TRBJ1-4, with 8 bases fitting TRBD1. V shed 3 bases, J shed 7 bases, and the junction held 10 bases outside the gene matches. The CDR3 totals 16 residues. Germline lookup yields CDR1 LNHNV and CDR2 YYDKDF (reference sequence). The CDR3 loop is CATSREGQGRIEKLFF. In DNA form, the CDR3 reads TGTGCCACCAGCAGGGAAGGACAGGGACGGATTGAAAAACTGTTTTTT.

The gene calls are TRBV30 and TRBJ2-1; 8 bases align to TRBD1. CDR1 is GTSNPN, CDR2 SVGIG, per germline (reference sequence). The CDR3 runs 14 residues. Unmatched junction bases numbered 7, after V lost 4 bases and J lost 5 bases. The CDR3 reads CAWIQGAGDNEQFF. DNA of the CDR3: TGTGCCTGGATCCAGGGGGCGGGCGACAATGAGCAGTTCTTC.

Here the CDR3 DNA reads TGTGCCAGCGGGTCCACTGTTGGGGGAACTAGCTCCTACAATGAGCAGTTCTTC. Its protein product is CASGSTVGGTSSYNEQFF. The chain carries TRBV13 and TRBJ2-1; D may match TRBD1 or TRBD2 (5 bases each). V was pared by 8 bases and J by 0 bases, with 23 bases between. The CDR3 totals 18 residues. Germline V CDR1 and CDR2: PRHDT, FYEKMQ (reference sequence).

The chain recombines TRBV4-1 with TRBJ2-1; 9 bases match TRBD2. Germline-derived CDR1 and CDR2 are MGHRA and YSYEKL. V shed 0 bases and J 0 bases; nucleotides not matched to a gene: 0. This CDR3 is 16 amino acids long. The CDR3 reads CASSQEAGGSYNEQFF. CDR3 sequence (DNA): TGCGCCAGCAGCCAAGAAGCGGGGGGCTCCTACAATGAGCAGTTCTTC.

The J gene is TRBJ2-2, the V gene TRBV7-8; D remains ambiguous. The germline gives CDR1 SGHVS, CDR2 FQNEAQ. The CDR3 runs to 15 residues. Trimming took off 2 bases at V and 0 bases at J, with 7 bases between the two ends. The CDR3 DNA is TGTGCCAGCAGCTTACATCCTACGAACACCGGGGAGCTGTTTTTT. Protein sequence: CASSLHPTNTGELFF.